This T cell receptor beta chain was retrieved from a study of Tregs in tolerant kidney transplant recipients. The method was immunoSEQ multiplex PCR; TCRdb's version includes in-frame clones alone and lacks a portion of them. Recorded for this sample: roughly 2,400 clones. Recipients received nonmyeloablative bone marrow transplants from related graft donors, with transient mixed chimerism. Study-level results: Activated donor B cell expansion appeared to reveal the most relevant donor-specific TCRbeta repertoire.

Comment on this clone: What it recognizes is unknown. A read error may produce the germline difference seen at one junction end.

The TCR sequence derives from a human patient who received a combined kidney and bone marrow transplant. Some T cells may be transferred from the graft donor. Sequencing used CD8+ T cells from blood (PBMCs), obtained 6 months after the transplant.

The part of the CDR3 DNA that was read is TGCGCCAGCAGCCAAACCACCACTCCAACTAGCACAGATACG. Its translation: CASSQTTTPTSTDT. The whole CDR3 sequence is CASSQTTTPTSTDTQYF. V and J are TRBV4-2 and TRBJ2-3; D is uncertain. The read stops 3 residues short of the end of the CDR3; the missing end is completed from the germline J gene. Germline V gives CDR1 LGHNA, CDR2 YNFKEQ. This CDR3 is built from 17 residues.